These T cell receptor beta chains were read from a single sample in a study of blood T cell repertoires in COVID-19. Clones were read by immunoSEQ multiplex PCR, and TCRdb kept only the in-frame ones, dropping some. The table records approximately 210,000 clones, about nine tenths of them present only once. Source material: peripheral blood. These receptors were taken from a man in his fifties with COVID-19, enrolled during active disease. CDR3s include the opening cysteine and the closing phenylalanine or tryptophan.

v_call	j_call	cdr3_aa
TRBV19	TRBJ2-2	CASSIDRSGGNTGELFF
TRBV3-1/TRBV3-2	TRBJ1-4	CASSPVRPGPGEKLFF
TRBV5-1	TRBJ2-1	CASSRTRGGLNEQFF
TRBV2	TRBJ2-2	CAGGASGNTGELFF
TRBV2	TRBJ1-2	CASSEFQGSAYGYTF
TRBV5-1	TRBJ2-7	CASSTTSGAYEQYF
TRBV7-2	TRBJ2-2	CASSLLAGATGELFF
TRBV19	TRBJ2-1	CASSIQFGSYNEQFF
TRBV10-3	TRBJ1-2	CAISSDRNYGYTF
TRBV5-6	TRBJ1-1	CASSLGGTVKVTEAFF
TRBV20-1	TRBJ1-3	CSASRSSDSLALSTIYF
TRBV29-1	TRBJ2-5	CSAQGGTGQETQYF
TRBV19	TRBJ2-1	CASSMLGATRYNEQFF
TRBV6-1	TRBJ1-4	CASSEGDRDEKLFF
TRBV27	TRBJ1-6	CASWGPGPSPLHF
TRBV3-1/TRBV3-2	TRBJ2-1	CASSLPNNEQFF
TRBV7-2	TRBJ2-2	CASSSSSAGGPNTGELFF
TRBV10-3	TRBJ2-5	CATKSGGEETQYF
TRBV5-1	TRBJ2-7	CASSLHGTGNEQYF
TRBV7-6	TRBJ2-5	CASSVDGQRQETQYF
TRBV11-2	TRBJ2-2	CASSLVFLSGGELFF
TRBV27	TRBJ2-3	CASSLAGLRTDTQYF
TRBV3-1/TRBV3-2	TRBJ1-5	CASSQVISDQPQHF
TRBV6-6	TRBJ1-5	CASSNGQGNSNQPQHF
TRBV19	TRBJ1-2	CASSTRNYGYTF
TRBV6-2/TRBV6-3	TRBJ2-3	CASSPSGGPNTQYF
TRBV4-3	TRBJ2-2	CASSQERGTGELFF
TRBV14	TRBJ2-7	CASSPYRQGASSYEQYF
TRBV2	TRBJ1-4	CAMGTGGSTNEKLFF
TRBV29-1	TRBJ1-1	CSVEARSGAPTEAFF
TRBV11-2	TRBJ1-2	CASSLERAAVYGYTF
TRBV2	TRBJ2-1	CASSELTSGIQYNEQFF
TRBV5-1	TRBJ1-2	CASSVGQSNYGYTF
TRBV30	TRBJ1-6	CAWSGGEDSPLHF
TRBV14	TRBJ2-5	CASSPDRGPLVETQYF
TRBV4-1	TRBJ2-5	CASSQPLAGVETQYF
TRBV6-5	TRBJ2-1	CASRPGQSNNEQFF
TRBV5-1	TRBJ1-3	CASTNRSYRGHSGNTIYF
TRBV28	TRBJ1-5	CASSEDRGLPQHF
TRBV3-1/TRBV3-2	TRBJ2-3	CASSLETSGTSTDTQYF
TRBV5-5	TRBJ1-1	CASSPPRGTEAFF
TRBV19	TRBJ1-2	CASTNPDRRHYGYTF
TRBV18	TRBJ2-3	CASSPPAGGTDTQYF
TRBV4-2	TRBJ2-7	CASSRGTSYEQYF
TRBV6-5	TRBJ1-2	CASSSLSRSGYTF
TRBV7-8	TRBJ1-2	CASSTTGNYGYTF
TRBV11-2	TRBJ1-6	CASSPRQINNSPLHF
TRBV3-1/TRBV3-2	TRBJ2-7	CASSQVASRTGQFHEQYF
TRBV7-9	TRBJ1-2	CASSLATGGAYGYTF
TRBV5-5	TRBJ1-4	CASSLAVGDTKKLFF
TRBV19	TRBJ1-6	CASSSPGQNSPLHF
TRBV7-9	TRBJ1-2	CASSSREQGALRGYTF